Sequencing of this TCR beta chain was carried out in a study of cytotoxic CD8 clonotypes in ibrutinib-treated CLL listed by TCRdb under 2021. General notes on the study: The cohort included roughly 15 treatment-naive and some twelve relapsed/refractory patients; 17 to 18 were IGHV unmutated. Partial responses were observed in some 24 patients and complete responses in 2; after a median follow-up of around 64 months, remission was maintained in 14 patients and progression was observed in approximately 12. Samples at response were collected after a median of about 12 months of treatment, with a range of about 6 to 36 months. On average, each sample yielded some 250,000 productive templates and under 95,000 productive rearrangements. Longitudinal samples were obtainable from about 30% of the roughly 90 participants in the trial. Cryopreserved peripheral blood mononuclear cells were collected before treatment, at response, and at either disease progression or sustained remission. Every sample from remission and from progressive disease was obtained while the patients were still on ibrutinib.

On a MiSeq, deep resolution sequencing aimed for a depth between 1 in 1 million and 1 in 200,000 T cells, with each clonotype covered around 10x on average. TCR beta libraries were generated with the immunoSEQ hsTCRB Kit. The paper's processing steps were these. Data were analyzed with ImmunoSEQ Data Assistant and ImmunoSEQ Analyzer, with V, D and J genes assigned per IMGT definitions. Clonality, which ranges from 0 to 1, was calculated as one minus the normalized Shannon entropy of productive rearrangement frequencies. Only overrepresented clonotypes making up at least 0.05% of the repertoire of each patient were included in the public clonotype analysis. About twelve repertoires from age-matched healthy donors, obtained from immuneACCESS, served as clonality controls. TCRdb's version of the immuneACCESS table is confined to in-frame rearrangements and falls short of the full clone set. An unresolved V gene accounts for under half of the shortfall where checked; the remainder is of unknown origin. The DNA was the basis for D and trimming; V, J and clone size are from that table. The sample records a few hundred thousand clones, over 55% of which are singletons. The ten largest clones take up about 5.9% of the sample.

The CDR3 starts with the cysteine, ends with the phenylalanine, and has 15 residues. The DNA shown is the 45-base CDR3, in frame from base 1. The germline V gene provides CDR1 ENHRY and CDR2 SYGVKD. A distance of 21 bases separates the germline ends of V and J, which lose 9 bases and 6 bases respectively. Turning to this clone: The specificity of this receptor is unknown. Qualities for individual bases were not recorded, and no much larger clone is one base off.

Roughly 2.2 micrograms of genomic DNA were extracted from cryopreserved PBMCs for TCR beta library preparation. Longitudinal blood samples from CLL patients on ibrutinib monotherapy were analyzed using high-throughput TCR beta sequencing. The patients were enrolled in a single-center, open-label phase 2 trial of ibrutinib monotherapy. Overall study outcomes, separate from this receptor: Baseline clonality exceeded that of age-matched healthy donors and correlated strongly with circulating CD8+ T-cell counts. Sampling times were not matched between patients in sustained remission and patients whose disease was progressing, and lymph node repertoires were not examined. At ibrutinib response clonality went up, during sustained remission it held steady, and at progression it dropped back toward baseline. Public clonotypes were rare and either shrank or stayed stable during treatment, and the rise in clonality at ibrutinib response reflected expansion of private clonotypes.

The starting material was PBMCs, obtained after 36 months of ibrutinib treatment. Rearrangement joined TRBV10-3 to TRBJ2-1; possibly the D gene is TRBD2, per 6 matching bases. This TCR was recovered from a human donor with chronic lymphocytic leukemia. The DNA sequence reads TGTGCCATTTCCGACGGCGGGGTGATAGTCAATGAGCAGTTCTTC. The resulting protein is CAISDGGVIVNEQFF.